The next 11 T cell receptor beta chains were all read from a single sample in a study of blood T cell repertoires in COVID-19 (dated by TCRdb to 2018 to 2020). Libraries were made using the immunoSEQ multiplex PCR assay. TCRdb took this table from immuneACCESS and kept in-frame rearrangements with V and J called. Such tables lack part of the clones; where checked against another copy, unresolved V genes explain under half of the gap, and the rest is unexplained. The sample has around 190,000 clones on record, roughly 88% of them singletons. 13% of the sample lies in the top ten. Sequencing was done on a sample of peripheral blood. The source is a human donor in a cohort sampled during active COVID-19.

The chain is built from TRBV30 and TRBJ2-1; 14 bases are shared with TRBD2. CDR3 size: 18 residues. Germline loops: CDR1 GTSNPN, CDR2 SVGIG (reference sequence). J lost 0 bases, V lost 6 bases, and 10 bases had no gene match. CDR3 amino acids: CACPPGLAGASSYNEQFF. CDR3 nucleotide sequence: TGTGCCTGCCCCCCGGGACTAGCGGGGGCGAGCTCCTACAATGAGCAGTTCTTC.

The chain recombines TRBV19 with TRBJ2-1, with 15 bases aligning to TRBD2. The V segment lost 9 bases and the J segment 1 base; nucleotides outside the gene matches: 10. The CDR3 has 18 amino acids. Germline V CDR1 and CDR2: LNHDA, SQIVND (reference sequence). CDR3 nucleotides: TGTGCCAGGTTTGGACTAGCGGGAGGGTTCAGGTCCTACAATGAGCAGTTCTTC. As protein: CARFGLAGGFRSYNEQFF.

The chain joins TRBV5-4 to TRBJ1-4; D remains ambiguous. Germline lookup yields CDR1 SGHNT and CDR2 YYREEE (reference sequence). The CDR3 contains 13 residues. V was shortened by 5 bases and J by 3 bases, with 8 bases between the two germline ends. The CDR3 region is CASSRESNEKLFF. CDR3 DNA sequence: TGTGCCAGCAGTCGGGAGTCTAATGAAAAACTGTTTTTT.

The rearrangement uses TRBV29-1 and TRBJ1-2; D may be TRBD1 (5 bases). CDR1 and CDR2 (germline): SQVTM, ANQGSEA. CDR3 length: 14 amino acids. V gave up 3 bases and J gave up 0 bases, with 11 bases separating them. CDR3 protein: CSVEIPRANYGYTF. In DNA form, the CDR3 reads TGCAGCGTTGAGATCCCCAGGGCTAACTATGGCTACACCTTC.

The chain is built from TRBV28 and TRBJ1-6; D ambiguous. The CDR3 totals 11 residues. CDR1 is MDHEN and CDR2 is SYDVKM in the germline V gene. V lost 6 bases, J lost 10 bases, and 7 bases lay in between. The CDR3 DNA is TGTGCCAGCAGCGGGAGATCACCCCTCCACTTT. Amino acid sequence: CASSGRSPLHF.

The rearrangement joins TRBV20-1 to TRBJ2-7; 7 bases line up with TRBD2. Losses at the gene ends were 3 bases for V and 6 bases for J; bases not matched to a gene: 2. Germline lookup yields CDR1 DFQATT and CDR2 SNEGSKA (reference sequence). The CDR3 extends over 11 amino acids. The CDR3 DNA reads as TGCAGTGCTAGTCTAGCGGCCGAGCAGTACTTC. Translation gives CSASLAAEQYF.

V and J are TRBV5-1 and TRBJ1-4; maybe TRBD1 (5 bases). Germline values: CDR1 SGHRS, CDR2 YFSETQ. The CDR3 is 16 residues long. V gave up 1 base and J gave up 1 base, with 11 bases separating them. The CDR3 DNA follows: TGCGCCAGCAGCTTGTGGGGGGGAGGAACTAATGAAAAACTGTTTTTT. Protein product: CASSLWGGGTNEKLFF.

The chain links TRBV5-1 to TRBJ1-1, with no clear D. The germline gives CDR1 SGHRS, CDR2 YFSETQ. With 1 base removed from V and 1 base from J, the gap between germline ends came to 17 bases. The CDR3 has 17 residues. The CDR3 coding sequence is TGCGCCAGCAGCTTGAGAGTCGGGAACGGAGGGAACACTGAAGCTTTCTTT. It specifies CASSLRVGNGGNTEAFF.

The V and J genes are TRBV7-2 and TRBJ2-7, with 10 positions matching TRBD2. The CDR3 consists of 16 residues. Per the germline V gene, CDR1 is SGHTA and CDR2 is FQGNSA. V gave up 5 bases and J gave up 12 bases; unmatched junction bases: 19. CDR3 DNA sequence: TGTGCCAGCAGCCCCCGCCCCGGACTAGCGGTCTCCGACGGGTACTTC. Protein: CASSPRPGLAVSDGYF.

The gene calls are TRBV19 and TRBJ1-4, with 10 positions matching TRBD1. Trimming removed 6 bases from V and 1 base from J; junction bases left unmatched: 5. Germline assignment: CDR1 LNHDA and CDR2 SQIVND (reference sequence). The CDR3 has 16 amino acids. CDR3 nucleotide sequence: TGTGCCAGTAGGCCGGGACAGGGGATAACTAATGAAAAACTGTTTTTT. Translation: CASRPGQGITNEKLFF.

J is TRBJ2-1 and V is TRBV10-3; 9 nucleotides align to TRBD2. J was trimmed by 9 bases and V by 3 bases; bases with no gene match: 12. Germline-derived CDR1 and CDR2 are ENHRY and SYGVKD. The CDR3 totals 16 residues. The CDR3 here is CAISDLLAGGGSEQFF. The CDR3 DNA is TGTGCCATCAGTGATTTACTAGCGGGCGGGGGTAGTGAGCAGTTCTTC.